This T cell receptor (beta chain) was captured by sequencing in a study of control samples from healthy donors and cancer patients. Germline-derived CDR1 and CDR2 are SSHAT and FNYEAQ (reference sequence). This CDR3 has 15 amino acids. Comment on this clone: Compared with germline, one end of the junction differs, possibly owing to a read error.

Only in-frame clones appear in the TCRdb table, and some are missing; sequencing was by immunoSEQ multiplex PCR. The table has around 180,000 clones, around nine tenths seen once. The TCR comes from a woman younger than 45 in good health. Material for sequencing was blood. The chain carries TRBV7-7 and TRBJ2-7, with 11 nucleotides matching TRBD2. This chain's CDR3 is CASSIGTSGTYEQYF. The DNA of the CDR3 is TGTGCTAGCAGCATCGGGACTAGCGGAACCTACGAGCAGTACTTC.